This entry features one T cell receptor beta chain sequence. Its antigen is not known. These data originate in a study of T-cell reconstitution after alpha-beta-depleted transplantation in children. Study observations and caveats: High day-60 TCRbeta diversity in some patients came from surviving recipient T cells and thymic progenitors.

The TCRbeta library was prepared with unique molecular identifiers. One entry per CDR3 protein results from TCRdb running MiXCR on the PCR reads. The table has hundreds of thousands of distinct CDR3 sequences, 10% to 15% seen once; the top ten hold over 2%. The V and J ends lost 5 bases and 0 bases respectively, with 8 bases between them. From germline, CDR1 is SEHNR and CDR2 FQNEAQ (reference sequence). The CDR3 length is 14 residues. The sequence derives from a male patient between 10 and 17 years old who had a stem cell transplant for acute myeloid leukemia, so the T cells may come from the graft donor. Sequencing was performed on PBMCs, mostly from graft donor cells, taken 360 days after TCRalphabeta/CD19-depleted stem cell transplant. The chain joins TRBV7-9 to TRBJ2-1; weak D call: TRBD1 (5 bases). CDR3: CASSGHISYNEQFF. CDR3 coding DNA: TGTGCCAGCAGCGGACATATCTCCTACAATGAGCAGTTCTTC.